The clone carrying this T cell receptor beta chain was observed many times. The antigen is undetermined. This entry comes from a study of T cell repertoires in cytomegalovirus infection. On the study more broadly: Both CMV infection and a matching HLA type were indicated by public TCR beta signatures. General observations from the study: Dominating the ex vivo response were HLA-C-restricted CMV-specific TCR beta clonotypes. Cumulative frequency (of public TCR beta family members) identified carriers of CMV plus the relevant HLA.

MiXCR, run by TCRdb on the reads, gives a single entry per CDR3 protein. The data contain 310,000 or so distinct CDR3 sequences, roughly 15% of them singletons. The germline V gene encodes CDR1 SGHTA and CDR2 FQGNSA. The CDR3 sequence is 18 residues long. Trimming took 1 base from V and 2 from J, leaving 15 bases between them. Source material: PBMCs. The chain employs TRBV7-2 and TRBJ2-6; no clear D gene. The TCR was taken from a human donor in good health (CMV status not recorded). Some clones in this sample may be carry-over from other donors' samples. CDR3 amino acids: CASSLEGLRWTGANVLTF. DNA for the CDR3: TGTGCCAGCAGCTTAGAGGGTTTAAGGTGGACTGGGGCCAACGTCCTGACTTTC.